One and the same sample provided the 11 T cell receptor beta chains below, sequenced in a study of blood T cell repertoires in COVID-19. Sequencing was performed with immunoSEQ multiplex PCR; in TCRdb, only in-frame clones are kept and a portion is missing. The repertoire holds roughly 250,000 clones, with nearly 90% as singletons. Sequencing used peripheral blood. Every receptor here comes from a woman in her thirties or forties who had recovered from COVID-19.

The chain combines TRBV27 with TRBJ1-6; unclear D gene. The germline CDR1 and CDR2 sequences are MNHEY and SMNVEV (reference sequence). V lost 4 bases, J lost 9 bases, and 13 bases lay in between. The CDR3 is 14 amino acids. The CDR3 DNA reads TGTGCCAGCAGTTATTCAGGAATGGGTTCACCCCTCCACTTT. It specifies CASSYSGMGSPLHF.

This chain joins TRBV29-1 and TRBJ1-1; D perhaps matches TRBD1 (6 bases). The ends were cut back, 3 bases at V and 5 bases at J, with 13 bases in the middle. Per germline, CDR1 SQVTM and CDR2 ANQGSEA. The CDR3 loop spans 13 amino acids. The CDR3 DNA is TGCAGCGTTGAGCAGGCCACAGGGACTGAAGCTTTCTTT. Translation: CSVEQATGTEAFF.

V and J are TRBV25-1 and TRBJ2-2; 16 positions match TRBD2. Germline assignment: CDR1 MGHDK and CDR2 SYGVNS. V was clipped by 6 bases and J by 7 bases; unmatched bases: 8. The CDR3 loop spans 17 amino acids. CDR3 sequence reads: CASSGTGTSGRGGELFF. The CDR3, as DNA: TGTGCCAGCAGCGGAACGGGGACTAGCGGGAGGGGCGGGGAGCTGTTTTTT.

V gene TRBV5-1 combines with J gene TRBJ2-3, with 12 bases identical to TRBD2. Germline V gene data show CDR1 as SGHRS and CDR2 as YFSETQ. This CDR3 region has 19 residues. V lost 1 base to trimming and J lost 4 bases; unmatched junction nucleotides: 13. The CDR3 here is CASSLRLAGDTSGADTQYF. The CDR3 DNA reads TGCGCCAGCAGCTTGCGACTAGCGGGGGATACGTCGGGCGCAGATACGCAGTATTTT.

In the case of this clone: Additional DNA sequences in this sample encode the identical CDR3. V usage is TRBV5-1 and J usage is TRBJ2-3; 13 nucleotides agree with TRBD2. Germline CDR1 reads SGHRS; CDR2 reads YFSETQ. Trimming cost V 3 bases and J 4 bases; bases outside gene matches: 2. CDR3 length: 15 residues. The CDR3 here is CASSWTSGGADTQYF. The CDR3 region has the DNA TGCGCCAGCAGCTGGACTAGCGGGGGCGCAGATACGCAGTATTTT.

This chain joins TRBV5-1 and TRBJ1-2; 9 bases fit TRBD1. Germline CDR1 SGHRS, CDR2 YFSETQ. J lost 4 bases, V lost 0 bases, and 4 bases had no gene match. The length of the CDR3 is 15 residues. The CDR3 is CASSLGDRVGYGYTF. In DNA form, the CDR3 reads TGCGCCAGCAGCTTGGGGGACAGGGTGGGCTATGGCTACACCTTC.

The genes are TRBV10-3 and TRBJ2-4; D gene unclear. The CDR3 totals 15 residues. CDR1 is ENHRY, CDR2 SYGVKD, per germline. The V end was cut by 2 bases, the J end by 2 bases, with 10 bases between. CDR3 in amino acids: CAISEQQPPKNIQYF. The DNA for the CDR3 is TGTGCCATCAGTGAGCAACAACCTCCCAAAAACATTCAGTACTTC.

The V and J genes are TRBV9 and TRBJ1-5, with D possibly matching TRBD1 (5 bases). V lost 4 bases and J 5 bases, leaving 16 bases between the germline ends. The CDR3 covers 15 residues. Germline V gene sequence: CDR1 SGDLS, CDR2 YYNGEE. The CDR3 region has the DNA TGTGCCAGCAGCCCAGACGGGGGGGGTCATCAGCCCCAGCATTTT. This sequence encodes CASSPDGGGHQPQHF.

This clone was detected a few times. The chain is built from TRBV19 and TRBJ2-5, with no clear D. The germline V gene encodes CDR1 LNHDA and CDR2 SQIVND (reference sequence). Between the trimmed V and J ends, which lost 3 bases and 0 bases, there was a span of 11 bases. CDR3 size: 15 residues. This CDR3 is CASSMSVVYQETQYF. The CDR3 nucleotides are TGTGCCAGTAGTATGAGTGTGGTGTACCAAGAGACCCAGTACTTC.

The chain links TRBV5-6 to TRBJ2-7, with 8 bases lining up with TRBD2. Germline CDR1 reads SGHDT; CDR2 reads YYEEEE. This CDR3 has 15 residues. Trimming took 4 bases from V and 0 from J; bases not matched to a gene: 6. Here the CDR3 DNA reads TGTGCCAGCAGCCGGGGGGGCGTCTTCTCCTACGAGCAGTACTTC. It translates to CASSRGGVFSYEQYF.

This clone was seen just once. This chain connects TRBV18 to TRBJ1-2; no reliable D call. In germline, CDR1 is KGHSH, CDR2 LQKENI. The CDR3 spans 15 residues. The V end lost 0 bases, the J end lost 6 bases, and 14 bases lay between the germline ends. DNA for the CDR3: TGTGCCAGCTCACCACCGAAGGTGGAGGTCAATGGCTACACCTTC. Its protein is CASSPPKVEVNGYTF.